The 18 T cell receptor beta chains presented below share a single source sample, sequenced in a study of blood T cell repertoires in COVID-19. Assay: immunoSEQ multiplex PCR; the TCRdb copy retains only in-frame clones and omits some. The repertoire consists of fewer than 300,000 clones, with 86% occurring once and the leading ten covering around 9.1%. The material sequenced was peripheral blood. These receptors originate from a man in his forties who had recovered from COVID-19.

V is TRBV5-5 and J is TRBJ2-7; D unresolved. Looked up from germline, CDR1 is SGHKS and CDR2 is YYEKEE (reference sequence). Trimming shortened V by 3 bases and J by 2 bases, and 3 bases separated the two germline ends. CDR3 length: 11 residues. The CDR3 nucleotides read TGTGCCAGCAGCTCTACCTACGAGCAGTACTTC. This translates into CASSSTYEQYF.

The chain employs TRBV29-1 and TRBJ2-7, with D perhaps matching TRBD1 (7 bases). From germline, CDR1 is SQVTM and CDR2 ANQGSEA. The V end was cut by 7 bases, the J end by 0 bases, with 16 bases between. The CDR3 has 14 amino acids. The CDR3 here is CSAGPGGTSYEQYF. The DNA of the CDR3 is TGCAGCGCCGGGCCAGGGGGGACCTCCTACGAGCAGTACTTC.

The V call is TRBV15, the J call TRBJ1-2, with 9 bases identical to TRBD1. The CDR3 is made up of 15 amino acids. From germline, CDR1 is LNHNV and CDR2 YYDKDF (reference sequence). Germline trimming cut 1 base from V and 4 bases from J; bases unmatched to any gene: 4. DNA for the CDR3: TGTGCCACCAGCAGAGCGACAGGGGGTGGCTATGGCTACACCTTC. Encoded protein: CATSRATGGGYGYTF. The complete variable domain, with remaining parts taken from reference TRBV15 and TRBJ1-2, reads DAMVIQNPRYQVTQFGKPVTLSCSQTLNHNVMYWYQQKSSQAPKLLFHYYDKDFNNEADTPDNFQSRRPNTSFCFLDIRSPGLGDTAMYLCATSRATGGGYGYTFGSGTRLTVV.

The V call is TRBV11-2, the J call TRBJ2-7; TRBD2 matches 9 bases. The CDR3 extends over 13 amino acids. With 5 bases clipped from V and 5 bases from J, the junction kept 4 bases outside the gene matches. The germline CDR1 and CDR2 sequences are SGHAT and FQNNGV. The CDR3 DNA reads TGTGCCAGCAGCCCGAGCGGGGGGCACGAGCAGTACTTC. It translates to CASSPSGGHEQYF.

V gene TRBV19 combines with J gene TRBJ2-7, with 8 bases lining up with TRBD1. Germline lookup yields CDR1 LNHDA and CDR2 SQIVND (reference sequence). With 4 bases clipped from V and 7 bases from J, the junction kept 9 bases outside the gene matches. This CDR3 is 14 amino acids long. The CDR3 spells CASSSRDRRLEQYF. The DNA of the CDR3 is TGTGCCAGTAGTAGCCGGGACAGGCGGTTGGAGCAGTACTTC.

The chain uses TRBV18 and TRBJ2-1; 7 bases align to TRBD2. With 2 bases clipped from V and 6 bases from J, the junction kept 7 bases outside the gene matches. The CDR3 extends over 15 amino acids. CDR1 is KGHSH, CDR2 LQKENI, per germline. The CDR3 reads CASSPTAGRPNEQFF. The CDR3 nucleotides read TGTGCCAGCTCACCAACAGCGGGAAGGCCCAATGAGCAGTTCTTC.

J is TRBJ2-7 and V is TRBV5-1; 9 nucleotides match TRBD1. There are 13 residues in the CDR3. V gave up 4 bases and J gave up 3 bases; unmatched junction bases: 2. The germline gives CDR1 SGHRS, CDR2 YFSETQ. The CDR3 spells CASSLTGGYEQYF. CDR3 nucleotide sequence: TGCGCCAGCAGCCTGACAGGGGGCTACGAGCAGTACTTC.

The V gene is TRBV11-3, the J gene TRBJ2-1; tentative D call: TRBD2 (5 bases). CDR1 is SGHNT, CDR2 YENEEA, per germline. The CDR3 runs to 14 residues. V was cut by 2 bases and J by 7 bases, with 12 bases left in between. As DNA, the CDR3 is TGTGCCAGCAGCTTAAGCCCGGGGTTAAATGAGCAGTTCTTC. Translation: CASSLSPGLNEQFF. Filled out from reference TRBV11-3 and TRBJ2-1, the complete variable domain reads EAGVVQSPRYKIIEKKQPVAFWCNPISGHNTLYWYLQNLGQGPELLIRYENEEAVDDSQLPKDRFSAERLKGVDSTLKIQPAELGDSAVYLCASSLSPGLNEQFFGPGTRLTVL.

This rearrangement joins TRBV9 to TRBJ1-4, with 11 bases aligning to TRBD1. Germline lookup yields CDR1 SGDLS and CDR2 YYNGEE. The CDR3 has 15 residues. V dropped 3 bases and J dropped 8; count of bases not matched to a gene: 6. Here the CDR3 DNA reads TGTGCCAGCAGCGCTCGGACAGGGGGCCGCGAAAAACTGTTTTTT. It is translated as CASSARTGGREKLFF.

The CDR3 sequence is CASSYGAGFYEQYF. The DNA for the CDR3 is TGTGCCAGCAGTTACGGGGCAGGGTTCTACGAGCAGTACTTC. The V call is TRBV6-6, the J call TRBJ2-7; D possibly corresponds to TRBD1 (5 bases). The germline V and J ends were trimmed by 2 bases and 3 bases, with 11 bases remaining between them. Looked up from germline, CDR1 is MNHNY and CDR2 is SVGAGI (reference sequence). The CDR3 has 14 residues.

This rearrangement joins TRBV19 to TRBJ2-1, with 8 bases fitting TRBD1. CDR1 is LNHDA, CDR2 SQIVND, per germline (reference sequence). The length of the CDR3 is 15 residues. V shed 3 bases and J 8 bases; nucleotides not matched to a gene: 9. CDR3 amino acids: CASSIRQGAHHEQFF. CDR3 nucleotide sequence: TGTGCCAGTAGTATCAGGCAGGGGGCGCATCATGAGCAGTTCTTC.

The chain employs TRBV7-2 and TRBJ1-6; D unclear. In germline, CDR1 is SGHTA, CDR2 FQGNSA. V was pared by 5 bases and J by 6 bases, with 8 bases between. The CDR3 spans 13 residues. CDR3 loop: CASSRELNSPLHF. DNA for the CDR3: TGTGCCAGCAGCCGGGAGCTTAATTCACCCCTCCACTTT.

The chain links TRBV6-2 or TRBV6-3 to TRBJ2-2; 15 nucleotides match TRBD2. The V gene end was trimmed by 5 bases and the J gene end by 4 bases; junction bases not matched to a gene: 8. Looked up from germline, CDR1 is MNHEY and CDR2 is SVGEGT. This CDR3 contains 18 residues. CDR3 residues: CASSIPGLAGGGTGELFF. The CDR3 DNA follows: TGTGCCAGCAGTATCCCGGGACTAGCGGGAGGAGGCACCGGGGAGCTGTTTTTT.

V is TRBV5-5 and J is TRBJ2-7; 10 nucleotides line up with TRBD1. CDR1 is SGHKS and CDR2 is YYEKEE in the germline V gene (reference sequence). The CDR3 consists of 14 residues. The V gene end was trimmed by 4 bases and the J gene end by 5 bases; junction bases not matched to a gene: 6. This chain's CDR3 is CASSTGQGVDEQYF. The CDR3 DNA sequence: TGTGCCAGCAGCACCGGACAGGGGGTTGACGAGCAGTACTTC.

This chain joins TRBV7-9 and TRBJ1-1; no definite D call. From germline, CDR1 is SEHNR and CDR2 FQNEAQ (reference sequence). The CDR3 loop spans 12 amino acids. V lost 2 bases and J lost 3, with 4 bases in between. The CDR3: CASSLSDTEAFF. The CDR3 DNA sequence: TGTGCCAGCAGCTTATCAGACACTGAAGCTTTCTTT.

This CDR3 reads CSVGTGYNQPQHF. Written as DNA, the CDR3 is TGCAGCGTCGGGACAGGGTACAATCAGCCCCAGCATTTT. The chain has TRBV29-1 and TRBJ1-5; TRBD1 matches at 9 bases. From germline, CDR1 is SQVTM and CDR2 ANQGSEA. V shed 6 bases and J 3 bases; nucleotides not matched to a gene: 3. This CDR3 is built from 13 residues.

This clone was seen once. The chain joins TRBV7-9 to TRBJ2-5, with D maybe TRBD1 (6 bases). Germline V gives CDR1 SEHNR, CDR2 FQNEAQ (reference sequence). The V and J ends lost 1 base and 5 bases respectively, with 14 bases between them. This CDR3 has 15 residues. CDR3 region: CASSLGDRRAETQYF. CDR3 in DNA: TGTGCCAGCAGCTTAGGAGACAGGCGTGCTGAGACCCAGTACTTC.

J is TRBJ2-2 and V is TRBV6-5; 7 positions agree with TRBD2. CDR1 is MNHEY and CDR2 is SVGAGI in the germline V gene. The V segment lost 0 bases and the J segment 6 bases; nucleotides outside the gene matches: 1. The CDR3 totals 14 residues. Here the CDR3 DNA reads TGTGCCAGCAGTTACTCGCTAGCGGCCGGGGAGCTGTTTTTT. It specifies CASSYSLAAGELFF.